Given below is one T cell receptor beta chain in context. Its antigen is still unknown. The CDR3 consists of 17 residues. Per the germline V gene, CDR1 is LNHNV and CDR2 is YYDKDF (reference sequence). Trimming at V came to 5 bases and at J to 0 bases, leaving 11 bases not matched to a gene. Each of the donors was a healthy bone marrow donor. This sample was taken from a study of cytomegalovirus exposure and HLA in healthy donors. 13 Jbeta primers and 60 Vbeta primers were used for the PCR. Produced via immunoSEQ multiplex PCR; TCRdb's table is partial and in-frame only. Seen here are about 100,000 clones, around 72% observed once, and the top ten hold 12% to 15%. General observations from the study: Some V segments, including TRBV6-2 and TRBV6-3, were excluded as indistinguishable. Common viral pathogens were later found to be apparently linked to several of the most significant clusters.

This sequence joins TRBV15 and TRBJ2-3; 7 nucleotides agree with TRBD1. The sample was PBMCs. This sequence was found in a male donor in good health and CMV-seropositive. The CDR3 is CATSPAPGTASTDTQYF. The CDR3 nucleotides are TGTGCCACCAGCCCGGCCCCCGGGACAGCTAGCACAGATACGCAGTATTTT.